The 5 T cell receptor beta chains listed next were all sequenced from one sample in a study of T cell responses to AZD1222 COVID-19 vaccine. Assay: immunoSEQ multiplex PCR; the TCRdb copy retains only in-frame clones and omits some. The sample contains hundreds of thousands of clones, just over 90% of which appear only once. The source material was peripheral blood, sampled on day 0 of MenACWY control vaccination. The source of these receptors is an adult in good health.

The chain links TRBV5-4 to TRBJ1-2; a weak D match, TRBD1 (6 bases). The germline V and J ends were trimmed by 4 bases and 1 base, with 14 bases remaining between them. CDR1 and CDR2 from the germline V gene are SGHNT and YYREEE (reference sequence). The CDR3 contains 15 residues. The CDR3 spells CASSTPTGNNYGYTF. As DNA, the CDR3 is TGTGCCAGCAGCACCCCGACAGGAAATAACTATGGCTACACCTTC.

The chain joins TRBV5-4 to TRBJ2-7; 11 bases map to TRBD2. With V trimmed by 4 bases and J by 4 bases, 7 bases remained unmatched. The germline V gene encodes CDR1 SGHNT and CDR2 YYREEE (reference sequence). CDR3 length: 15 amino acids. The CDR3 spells CASSQRLAGQYEQYF. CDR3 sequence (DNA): TGTGCCAGCAGCCAAAGACTAGCGGGGCAGTACGAGCAGTACTTC.

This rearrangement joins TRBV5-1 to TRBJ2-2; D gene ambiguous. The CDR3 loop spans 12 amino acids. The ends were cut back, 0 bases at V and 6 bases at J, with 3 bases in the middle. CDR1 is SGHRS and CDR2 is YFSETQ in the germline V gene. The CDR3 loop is CASSLGAGELFF. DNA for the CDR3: TGCGCCAGCAGCTTGGGTGCCGGGGAGCTGTTTTTT.

The CDR3 here is CASSLVQAPLIYEQYF. CDR3 nucleotide sequence: TGCGCCAGCAGCTTGGTCCAGGCCCCCCTGATTTACGAGCAGTACTTC. This sequence joins TRBV5-1 and TRBJ2-7; D not certain. The CDR3 length is 16 residues. With 0 bases removed from V and 4 bases from J, the gap between germline ends came to 17 bases. Germline assignment: CDR1 SGHRS and CDR2 YFSETQ.

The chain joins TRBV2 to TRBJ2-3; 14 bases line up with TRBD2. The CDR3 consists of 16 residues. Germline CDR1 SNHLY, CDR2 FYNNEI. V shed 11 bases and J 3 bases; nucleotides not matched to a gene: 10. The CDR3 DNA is TGTGCCGTCTCCGGGACTAGCGGGGGTCGGACAGATACGCAGTATTTT. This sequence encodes CAVSGTSGGRTDTQYF. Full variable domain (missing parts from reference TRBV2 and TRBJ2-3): EPEVTQTPSHQVTQMGQEVILRCVPISNHLYFYWYRQILGQKVEFLVSFYNNEISEKSEIFDDQFSVERPDGSNFTLKIRSTKLEDSAMYFCAVSGTSGGRTDTQYFGPGTRLTVL.